This entry is about one T cell receptor (beta chain). This sample was taken from a study of blood T cell repertoires in COVID-19. Study processing details: Scientists estimated how many nucleated cells there were by amplifying reference gene primers. Assay: immunoSEQ multiplex PCR; the TCRdb copy retains only in-frame clones and omits some. V and J calls and clone size are copied from that table; D and trimming were computed from the DNA. The sample carries roughly 280,000 clones, about nine tenths recorded once. The trim removed 9 bases at V and 5 bases at J, leaving 6 bases unmatched. Per germline, CDR1 LNHDA and CDR2 SQIVND (reference sequence). The CDR3 runs to 14 residues.

Material for sequencing was peripheral blood. This receptor was obtained from a woman aged 25 to 45 with COVID-19, enrolled during active disease. The chain couples TRBV19 to TRBJ2-7; TRBD2 matches 14 bases. CDR3 sequence: CASRLAGGPHEQYF. Here the CDR3 DNA reads TGTGCCAGCAGACTAGCGGGAGGGCCCCACGAGCAGTACTTC.